The 5 T cell receptor beta chains below were found in one sample sequenced in a study of blood T cells in healthy people across ages. Then a second PCR, running roughly 6 to 11 cycles, was carried out with a sample-barcoded 5' primer and a J-beta primer mix. TCRdb fed the 5' RACE reads into MiXCR, producing one record per CDR3 protein. The sample lists more than 900,000 distinct CDR3 sequences; about 28% were seen once. The same sample was also studied in work on T cells of mothers and their children.

Sequenced input: blood. The receptors were sampled from a woman in her 40s in good health.

With regard to this clonotype: One end of the junction fails to match germline, which may point to a read error. This chain joins TRBV9 and TRBJ2-1; D unclear. The CDR3 runs 15 residues. From germline, CDR1 is SGDLS and CDR2 YYNGEE. In DNA, the CDR3 is TGTGCCGGCAGCGTAGATTCGGCACACTACAATGAGCAGTTCTTC. Translation gives CAGSVDSAHYNEQFF.

This clonotype was detected ten times or more. At one boundary the junction diverges from the germline segment, which might be a read error. This sequence joins TRBV4-1 and TRBJ1-2; TRBD1 is a possible D gene (5 bases). Germline-derived CDR1 and CDR2 are MGHRA and YSYEKL. This CDR3 comprises 15 residues. The CDR3 loop is CASSPSGGVGYGYTF. The CDR3 DNA reads TGTGCCAGCAGCCCATCGGGGGGAGTGGGCTATGGCTACACCTTC.

Ten or more counts support this clonotype. This chain joins TRBV5-1 and TRBJ2-1; tentative D call: TRBD1 (6 bases). V gave up 6 bases and J gave up 0 bases, with 13 bases separating them. The length of the CDR3 is 15 residues. Germline assignment: CDR1 SGHRS and CDR2 YFSETQ. CDR3 sequence: CASTSGESSYNEQFF. In DNA, the CDR3 is TGCGCCAGCACTTCAGGGGAGAGCTCCTACAATGAGCAGTTCTTC.

There are a few counts of this clonotype. The chain combines TRBV20-1 with TRBJ1-2, with 9 bases aligning to TRBD1. CDR1 and CDR2 (germline): DFQATT, SNEGSKA (reference sequence). The CDR3 covers 15 residues. V lost 0 bases, J lost 1 base, and 3 bases stayed unmatched. The CDR3 loop is CSARDGTGINYGYTF. CDR3 nucleotide sequence: TGCAGTGCTAGAGACGGGACAGGGATTAACTATGGCTACACCTTC.

Note on this clonotype: Being one base from a much bigger clone, this may be a read error. V usage is TRBV5-1 and J usage is TRBJ1-2; no definite D call. V was trimmed by 0 bases and J by 8 bases, leaving 14 bases between them. The length of the CDR3 is 14 residues. CDR1 and CDR2 from the germline V gene are SGHRS and YFSETQ. CDR3 sequence reads: CASSLEGNSRGYTF. The DNA of the CDR3 is TGCGCCAGCAGCTTGGAAGGGAATTCGAGGGGCTACACCTTC.